The 28 T cell receptor beta chains given below trace back to one sample, sequenced in a study of regulatory T cells in long-lasting Graves disease. Time point reported: newly diagnosed GD, antithyroid drugs for less than 3 months. RNA from PBMCs was the source of the TCR library. Both iRepertoire HTBI primers and Arm-PCR of CDR3 regions were used to build the TCR beta libraries. TCRdb re-analysed the multiplex PCR reads in MiXCR, keeping a single row per CDR3 protein. The sample lists 400,000 to 500,000 distinct CDR3 sequences, less than 20% occurring once. These same records also appear under a second study, on T cells in Graves' hyperthyroidism and ophthalmopathy.

Here the sequenced sample was peripheral blood mononuclear cells (PBMCs), taken at new diagnosis, from a patient treated with antithyroid drugs. The receptor set was obtained from a woman younger than 35 with Graves disease.

There are many counts of this clonotype. V gene TRBV30 combines with J gene TRBJ2-1; 8 bases align to TRBD2. The CDR3 sequence is 15 residues long. Losses at the gene ends were 0 bases for V and 6 bases for J; bases not matched to a gene: 7. CDR1 GTSNPN and CDR2 SVGIG come from the germline V gene (reference sequence). The CDR3 is CAWSVGLARPNEQFF. CDR3 DNA: TGTGCCTGGAGTGTTGGACTAGCTAGGCCCAATGAGCAGTTCTTC.

The chain is built from TRBV20-1 and TRBJ2-3; 8 positions match TRBD2. Trimming took 1 base from V and 4 from J; bases not matched to a gene: 4. The length of the CDR3 is 14 residues. Germline V lookup: CDR1 DFQATT, CDR2 SNEGSKA (reference sequence). CDR3 amino acids: CSARAGGPADTQYF. The CDR3 DNA follows: TGCAGTGCTAGAGCGGGAGGGCCCGCAGATACGCAGTATTTT.

Ten or more counts support this clonotype. The V gene is TRBV7-3, the J gene TRBJ2-1; possible D gene TRBD2, 7 bases. Trimming took 7 bases from V and 5 from J, leaving 18 bases between them. Germline CDR1 and CDR2: SGHTA and FQGTGA. The CDR3 has 15 amino acids. The CDR3 here is CASTLGGPGDNEQFF. CDR3 DNA: TGTGCCAGCACCCTGGGGGGGCCCGGCGACAATGAGCAGTTCTTC. Using reference TRBV7-3 and TRBJ2-1 for the parts outside the CDR3, the full variable domain is GAGVSQTPSNKVTEKGKYVELRCDPISGHTALYWYRQSLGQGPEFLIYFQGTGAADDSGLPNDRFFAVRPEGSVSTLKIQRTERGDSAVYLCASTLGGPGDNEQFFGPGTRLTVL.

Ten or more counts support this clonotype. The chain employs TRBV20-1 and TRBJ2-7; 8 bases fit TRBD1. The V segment lost 0 bases and the J segment 2 bases; nucleotides outside the gene matches: 6. CDR3 size: 15 residues. Per the germline V gene, CDR1 is DFQATT and CDR2 is SNEGSKA (reference sequence). The CDR3 here is CSARDGGTGAYEQYF. The CDR3 DNA follows: TGCAGTGCTAGAGATGGAGGGACAGGAGCCTACGAGCAGTACTTC.

This clonotype has a handful of counts. V gene TRBV28 combines with J gene TRBJ2-7; either TRBD1 or TRBD2 may supply D (6 bases each). V was shortened by 7 bases and J by 6 bases, with 19 bases between the two germline ends. Germline V CDR1 and CDR2: MDHEN, SYDVKM. CDR3 size: 14 residues. The CDR3, as DNA: TGTGCCAGCAAGGTGAGGGGGGCAAATTTCGAGCAGTACTTC. It specifies CASKVRGANFEQYF.

The J gene is TRBJ2-2, the V gene TRBV2; perhaps TRBD1 as D (5 bases). The ends were cut back, 7 bases at V and 1 base at J, with 13 bases in the middle. The CDR3 consists of 15 residues. Per germline, CDR1 SNHLY and CDR2 FYNNEI. CDR3 sequence reads: CASKEQGLNTGELFF. CDR3 DNA: TGTGCCAGCAAGGAGCAGGGCCTGAACACCGGGGAGCTGTTTTTT.

This clonotype showed up many times. The V call is TRBV6-2 or TRBV6-3, the J call TRBJ2-3; D unresolved. The CDR3 has 13 residues. Trimming shortened V by 6 bases and J by 5 bases, and 12 bases separated the two germline ends. Germline V lookup: CDR1 MNHEY, CDR2 SVGEGT. In DNA, the CDR3 is TGTGCCAGCAGCCTAATAGATGGAGATACGCAGTATTTT. Protein: CASSLIDGDTQYF.

This clonotype was seen many times. This rearrangement joins TRBV28 to TRBJ1-2; D is unclear. The CDR3 consists of 11 residues. Looked up from germline, CDR1 is MDHEN and CDR2 is SYDVKM. The germline V and J ends were trimmed by 5 bases and 8 bases, with 9 bases remaining between them. CDR3 coding DNA: TGTGCCAGCAGTGGCTTGAGGGGCTACACCTTC. Amino acid sequence: CASSGLRGYTF.

This clonotype was counted many times. The rearrangement uses TRBV28 and TRBJ1-5, with D uncertain. The CDR3 length is 16 residues. The V gene lost 3 bases and the J gene lost 3 bases, with 15 bases spanning the gap. Germline V CDR1 and CDR2: MDHEN, SYDVKM. The CDR3 protein is CASSFVGLAVNQPQHF. Here the CDR3 DNA reads TGTGCCAGCAGTTTTGTGGGTCTCGCAGTCAATCAGCCCCAGCATTTT.

This clonotype occurred many times. The chain carries TRBV6-5 and TRBJ2-7, with 9 bases lining up with TRBD1. This CDR3 spans 16 amino acids. The germline V gene has CDR1 MNHEY and CDR2 SVGAGI. The trim removed 2 bases at V and 3 bases at J, leaving 8 bases unmatched. The CDR3: CASSYPLGQGIYEQYF. Written as DNA, the CDR3 is TGTGCCAGCAGTTACCCCCTCGGACAGGGGATCTACGAGCAGTACTTC.

This clonotype was recorded a few times. The CDR3 here is CSASYPSGTRERTDTQYF. The CDR3 nucleotides read TGCAGTGCTAGTTATCCTAGCGGAACTCGCGAACGCACAGATACGCAGTATTTT. This sequence joins TRBV20-1 and TRBJ2-3, with 7 bases matching TRBD2. Per germline, CDR1 DFQATT and CDR2 SNEGSKA (reference sequence). After removal of 3 bases from V and 1 base from J, the junction contained 16 bases not matched to a gene. The CDR3 sequence is 18 residues long.

This clonotype was seen a few times. CDR3: CASSLPTGVTRGYTF. Written as DNA, the CDR3 is TGTGCCAGCAGTTTACCTACAGGGGTAACTAGGGGCTACACCTTC. The J gene is TRBJ1-2, the V gene TRBV12-3 or TRBV12-4; 7 bases match TRBD1. Unmatched junction bases numbered 11, after V lost 2 bases and J lost 8 bases. The CDR3 contains 15 residues.

The sample holds a few counts of this clonotype. This chain uses TRBV28 with TRBJ1-5; 7 bases line up with TRBD1. This CDR3 has 12 residues. Germline CDR1 reads MDHEN; CDR2 reads SYDVKM. The CDR3 here is CARTGLNQPQHF. In nucleotides, the CDR3 is TGTGCTAGGACAGGCCTCAATCAGCCCCAGCATTTT.

This clonotype was detected ten times or more. V gene TRBV12-3 or TRBV12-4 combines with J gene TRBJ2-3; TRBD2 agrees at 9 bases. The CDR3 covers 18 residues. J was trimmed by 3 bases and V by 5 bases; bases with no gene match: 15. The chain's CDR3 is CASSPSIQAGGLTDTQYF. CDR3 nucleotides: TGTGCCAGCAGTCCGTCGATTCAAGCGGGAGGTTTGACAGATACGCAGTATTTT.

The sample holds many counts of this clonotype. This rearrangement joins TRBV20-1 to TRBJ2-7; D not certain. V shed 6 bases and J shed 6 bases, with 18 bases lying between them. The CDR3 runs 13 residues. Germline-derived CDR1 and CDR2 are DFQATT and SNEGSKA (reference sequence). The CDR3 DNA follows: TGCAGTGCCCCAACCCTCCGACGAGCCGAGCAGTACTTC. It translates to CSAPTLRRAEQYF.

The genes are TRBV7-2 and TRBJ2-3, with D possibly matching TRBD2 (6 bases). Germline assignment: CDR1 SGHTA and CDR2 FQGNSA. The germline V and J ends were trimmed by 3 bases and 6 bases, with 13 bases remaining between them. The CDR3 is 14 residues long. CDR3 loop: CASSLEPGADTQYF. For the CDR3, the DNA is TGTGCCAGCAGCTTGGAGCCGGGAGCTGATACGCAGTATTTT.

This chain connects TRBV7-8 to TRBJ2-7; TRBD1 or TRBD2 may be the D gene (5 bases each). The CDR3 consists of 14 residues. The V end was cut by 1 base, the J end by 1 base, with 8 bases between. The germline V gene encodes CDR1 SGHVS and CDR2 FQNEAQ. The CDR3 spells CASSLVGESYEQYF. CDR3 sequence (DNA): TGTGCCAGCAGCTTAGTAGGGGAGTCCTACGAGCAGTACTTC.

This clonotype was seen repeatedly, ten times or more. The chain recombines TRBV15 with TRBJ2-2; tentatively, D is TRBD2 (6 bases). CDR3 length: 16 amino acids. Deletions cut 0 bases from V and 1 base from J, with 9 bases between. Per the germline V gene, CDR1 is LNHNV and CDR2 is YYDKDF (reference sequence). CDR3 DNA sequence: TGTGCCACCAGCAGAGATGCGGGGATGAACACCGGGGAGCTGTTTTTT. This sequence encodes CATSRDAGMNTGELFF.

This sequence joins TRBV5-1 and TRBJ2-1, with TRBD2 identical over 7 bases. Germline V CDR1 and CDR2: SGHRS, YFSETQ. Trimming took 4 bases from V and 2 from J; bases not matched to a gene: 6. The CDR3 extends over 15 amino acids. The CDR3 sequence: CASSPQAGPYNEQFF. For the CDR3, the DNA is TGCGCCAGCAGCCCCCAAGCGGGACCCTACAATGAGCAGTTCTTC.

This clonotype was counted ten times or more. The genes are TRBV7-2 and TRBJ2-1; 9 bases match TRBD2. Per the germline V gene, CDR1 is SGHTA and CDR2 is FQGNSA. The CDR3 runs to 14 residues. The J segment lost 3 bases and the V segment lost 5 bases, leaving 2 bases of the junction unmatched. CDR3 protein: CASSRTSVYNEQFF. The CDR3 DNA is TGTGCCAGCAGCAGGACTAGCGTCTACAATGAGCAGTTCTTC.

This clonotype showed up many times. This chain connects TRBV27 to TRBJ2-5; 7 nucleotides align to TRBD2. The CDR3 length is 15 residues. The V gene's germline CDR1 is MNHEY and CDR2 SMNVEV (reference sequence). J lost 7 bases, V lost 3 bases, and 11 bases had no gene match. CDR3 bases: TGTGCCAGCAGTTTTGGGAGCGGGACGATCGCGACCCAGTACTTC. Protein: CASSFGSGTIATQYF.

The chain carries TRBV12-3 or TRBV12-4 and TRBJ2-2; possibly TRBD1 for D (6 bases). Trimming pared 3 bases from V and 4 bases from J, leaving 9 bases between. The CDR3 consists of 14 residues. CDR3 sequence (DNA): TGTGCCAGCAGTTTGTTCAGGGGCACCGGGGAGCTGTTTTTT. Protein product: CASSLFRGTGELFF.

This clonotype showed up just a few times. The chain joins TRBV18 to TRBJ1-5, with D maybe TRBD1 (5 bases). V lost 2 bases to trimming and J lost 3 bases, with 11 bases between them. Looked up from germline, CDR1 is KGHSH and CDR2 is LQKENI. The CDR3 length is 15 residues. The CDR3 nucleotides are TGTGCCAGCTCACCAAGGGGACCCTTCAATCAGCCCCAGCATTTT. It yields the protein CASSPRGPFNQPQHF.

The chain has TRBV2 and TRBJ1-5; D perhaps matches TRBD1 (5 bases). Trimming shortened V by 8 bases and J by 2 bases, and 10 bases separated the two germline ends. Germline values: CDR1 SNHLY, CDR2 FYNNEI. CDR3 length: 13 residues. Written as DNA, the CDR3 is TGTGCCAGCCTCCGGGACCGCAATCAGCCCCAGCATTTT. Protein product: CASLRDRNQPQHF.

The CDR3 coding sequence is TGTGCCAGCACCCGGGACCCCAACGGAGGTGAGCAGTTCTTC. This encodes CASTRDPNGGEQFF. The chain has TRBV27 and TRBJ2-1; D is possibly TRBD1 or TRBD2 (5 bases each). V was clipped by 7 bases and J by 9 bases, with 19 bases between them. The germline V gene encodes CDR1 MNHEY and CDR2 SMNVEV (reference sequence). The CDR3 extends over 14 amino acids.

This clonotype has more than one count but fewer than ten. The V call is TRBV9, the J call TRBJ2-3; D is undetermined. Trimming removed 4 bases from V and 1 base from J, with 10 bases in between. From germline, CDR1 is SGDLS and CDR2 YYNGEE. This CDR3 is built from 14 residues. CDR3 loop: CASSPDGGTDTQYF. In nucleotides, the CDR3 is TGTGCCAGCAGCCCGGACGGAGGCACAGATACGCAGTATTTT.

This rearrangement joins TRBV11-1 to TRBJ1-1; D is unresolved. Trimming took 4 bases from V and 8 from J, leaving 17 bases between them. This CDR3 has 14 residues. Germline loops: CDR1 SGHAT, CDR2 FQDESV (reference sequence). CDR3 sequence: CASSYLTDASEAFF. The CDR3 nucleotides are TGTGCCAGCAGCTATTTGACTGATGCCTCCGAAGCTTTCTTT.

This clonotype was counted ten times or more. The rearrangement uses TRBV28 and TRBJ2-7; 10 bases agree with TRBD2. There are 15 residues in the CDR3. Looked up from germline, CDR1 is MDHEN and CDR2 is SYDVKM. J lost 4 bases, V lost 3 bases, and 6 bases had no gene match. The CDR3 DNA follows: TGTGCCAGCAGTTTTCCGGCTAGCGGGAGTTACGAGCAGTACTTC. This codes for CASSFPASGSYEQYF.